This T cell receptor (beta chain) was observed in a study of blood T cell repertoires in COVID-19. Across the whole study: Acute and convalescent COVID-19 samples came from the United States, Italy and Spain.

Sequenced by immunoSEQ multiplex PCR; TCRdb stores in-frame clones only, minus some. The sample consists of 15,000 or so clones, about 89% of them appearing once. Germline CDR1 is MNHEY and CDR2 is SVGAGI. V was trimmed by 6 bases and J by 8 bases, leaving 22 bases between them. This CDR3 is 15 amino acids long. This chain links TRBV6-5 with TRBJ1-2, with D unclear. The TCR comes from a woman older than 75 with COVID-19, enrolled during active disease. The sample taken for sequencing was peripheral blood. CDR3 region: CASSPRSGPLNGYTF. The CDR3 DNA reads TGTGCCAGCAGCCCCCGGTCGGGTCCTTTAAACGGCTACACCTTC.